Included here is one T cell receptor (beta chain) sequence, with context. Its target is unknown. The data belong to a study of cytomegalovirus exposure and HLA in healthy donors. About the study: Per a later analysis, the approximately 690 first-cohort and 95 to 150 validation repertoires shared one platform.

Assay: immunoSEQ multiplex PCR; the TCRdb copy retains only in-frame clones and omits some. The sample gives 55,000 to 70,000 clones, over 90% of which show up once; 5.3% is in the top ten. Study-wide results and limits: Specificity for CMV antigens was confirmed in vitro for a few of the CMV-associated chains. Altogether, about 160 TCR beta chains were recorded as cytomegalovirus-associated.

From germline, CDR1 is SGHTA and CDR2 FQGNSA. CDR3 length: 19 residues. V trimming: 4 bases; J trimming: 4 bases; junction bases outside the gene matches: 17. The genes are TRBV7-2 and TRBJ2-5; TRBD2 matches 11 bases. The source is a man in his late teens or twenties in good health and CMV-seropositive. The sequencing input was PBMCs. Written as DNA, the CDR3 is TGTGCCAGCAGCTCATTTTGGGCGTCAACTAGCGGGAGTTCAGAGACCCAGTACTTC. This gives the protein CASSSFWASTSGSSETQYF.